The 11 T cell receptor beta chains below were found in one sample sequenced in a study of blood T cell repertoires in COVID-19. Generated by immunoSEQ multiplex PCR, the TCRdb table keeps only in-frame clones and is missing some. Among around 15,000 clones listed, about 90% were seen once. Sequencing was carried out using peripheral blood. These receptor sequences come from a man in his sixties with active COVID-19.

The chain combines TRBV19 with TRBJ2-1, with TRBD1 matching 9 bases. This CDR3 contains 15 residues. The germline V gene encodes CDR1 LNHDA and CDR2 SQIVND (reference sequence). The V gene end was trimmed by 3 bases and the J gene end by 2 bases; junction bases not matched to a gene: 2. The CDR3: CASSIGDRAYNEQFF. CDR3 coding DNA: TGTGCCAGTAGTATTGGGGACAGGGCCTACAATGAGCAGTTCTTC.

V gene TRBV5-6 combines with J gene TRBJ2-4, with D possibly matching TRBD1 (5 bases). The CDR3 sequence is 15 residues long. Trimming removed 1 base at V and 2 bases at J, with 10 bases between. Germline V gene lookup returns CDR1 SGHDT and CDR2 YYEEEE. Written as DNA, the CDR3 is TGTGCCAGCAGCTTGTATCAGGGATCCAAAAACATTCAGTACTTC. This sequence encodes CASSLYQGSKNIQYF. Drawing the rest from reference TRBV5-6 and TRBJ2-4, the complete variable domain is DAGVTQSPTHLIKTRGQQVTLRCSPKSGHDTVSWYQQALGQGPQFIFQYYEEEERQRGNFPDRFSGHQFPNYSSELNVNALLLGDSALYLCASSLYQGSKNIQYFGAGTRLSVL.

This chain joins TRBV6-1 and TRBJ1-1, with 11 bases identical to TRBD1. The CDR3 has 15 residues. CDR1 and CDR2 from the germline V gene are MNHNS and SASEGT. Trimming at V came to 3 bases and at J to 3 bases, leaving 3 bases not matched to a gene. The CDR3 DNA reads TGTGCCAGCAGTGATCGGACAGGGGGCCACACTGAAGCTTTCTTT. The encoded protein is CASSDRTGGHTEAFF.

With regard to this clone: Other DNA sequences within the sample encode an identical CDR3. This chain uses TRBV18 with TRBJ1-1; D gene unclear. CDR1 is KGHSH and CDR2 is LQKENI in the germline V gene. CDR3 size: 14 residues. With 2 bases removed from V and 1 base from J, the gap between germline ends came to 8 bases. CDR3 protein: CASSPAGKNTEAFF. For the CDR3, the DNA is TGTGCCAGCTCACCAGCAGGAAAGAACACTGAAGCTTTCTTT.

The rearrangement uses TRBV5-1 and TRBJ2-3; a possible D gene is TRBD1 (6 bases). V shed 2 bases and J shed 2 bases, with 15 bases lying between them. From germline, CDR1 is SGHRS and CDR2 YFSETQ. The CDR3 spans 16 residues. The CDR3 spells CASSLGTPGHTDTQYF. The CDR3 nucleotides are TGCGCCAGCAGCTTAGGGACACCGGGTCACACAGATACGCAGTATTTT.

This clone was counted a single time. The rearrangement joins TRBV3-1 (or the pseudogene TRBV3-2) to TRBJ2-7; 7 nucleotides agree with TRBD2. Germline CDR1 and CDR2: LGHDT and YNNKEL (reference sequence). The ends lost 0 bases at V and 2 bases at J; junction bases unmatched: 7. The CDR3 runs to 16 residues. The CDR3 sequence is CASSQDRLADAYEQYF. DNA for the CDR3: TGTGCCAGCAGCCAAGATAGGCTAGCGGATGCCTACGAGCAGTACTTC.

J is TRBJ2-3 and V is TRBV10-3; TRBD1 agrees at 7 bases. Germline CDR1 is ENHRY and CDR2 is SYGVKD. The trim removed 0 bases at V and 2 bases at J, leaving 5 bases unmatched. This CDR3 region has 16 residues. The CDR3 region is CAISESGDRYTDTQYF. CDR3 DNA sequence: TGTGCCATCAGTGAGTCGGGGGACAGATACACAGATACGCAGTATTTT.

The chain has TRBV7-9 and TRBJ2-3; 9 bases agree with TRBD2. The CDR3 covers 15 residues. V lost 3 bases and J lost 4; bases outside the gene matches: 5. CDR1 and CDR2 from the germline V gene are SEHNR and FQNEAQ (reference sequence). CDR3 nucleotides: TGTGCCAGCAGCTTGGTAATAGCGGGGGCAGATACGCAGTATTTT. Its protein product is CASSLVIAGADTQYF.

The V gene is TRBV19, the J gene TRBJ1-6; TRBD1 might be the D (5 bases). The germline V gene has CDR1 LNHDA and CDR2 SQIVND (reference sequence). V dropped 4 bases and J dropped 2 bases, with 9 bases sitting between them. The CDR3 sequence is 15 residues long. This chain's CDR3 is CASSNSGTYNSPLHF. CDR3 bases: TGTGCCAGTAGTAATTCAGGGACCTATAATTCACCCCTCCACTTT. The full variable domain, with the rest looked up from reference TRBV19 and TRBJ1-6, is DGGITQSPKYLFRKEGQNVTLSCEQNLNHDAMYWYRQDPGQGLRLIYYSQIVNDFQKGDIAEGYSVSREKKESFPLTVTSAQKNPTAFYLCASSNSGTYNSPLHFGNGTRLTVT.

This clone was detected once. V gene TRBV4-1 combines with J gene TRBJ1-5; unclear D gene. In germline, CDR1 is MGHRA, CDR2 YSYEKL. The CDR3 contains 13 residues. The V end was cut by 1 base, the J end by 3 bases, with 4 bases between. This chain's CDR3 is CASSQAFNQPQHF. The CDR3 region has the DNA TGCGCCAGCAGCCAAGCATTCAATCAGCCCCAGCATTTT.

The V call is TRBV7-2, the J call TRBJ2-7, with unresolved D. The CDR3 consists of 15 residues. Germline loops: CDR1 SGHTA, CDR2 FQGNSA. V was cut by 4 bases and J by 0 bases, with 13 bases left in between. CDR3 DNA sequence: TGTGCCAGCAGCTCCGACTCGACGAGCTCCTACGAGCAGTACGTC. Translating gives CASSSDSTSSYEQYV.